What follows are 17 T cell receptor beta chains derived from one specimen sequenced in a study of shared clonotypes between healthy human individuals (dated by TCRdb to between 2020 and 2021). CD8 naive samples were CD45RO-negative cells positively selected for CCR7, giving a CD45RA+CCR7+ population that excluded TemRA cells. The library relied on the immunoSEQ multiplex PCR assay. Sourced from immuneACCESS, this table was stored by TCRdb with only in-frame sequences that have V and J called. A share of the clones is absent; for the studies checked, an unresolved V gene accounts for under half, and the remainder has no known explanation. The sample table records about 2,100,000 clones; 85% to 95% of these occur just once. Around 1.7% of the sample lies in the top ten. The sample was naive CD8+ T cells from PBMCs. Interpreted using the paper, the cell subset or site label stands for: CD45RA+CCR7+. The receptors were sampled from a man aged 18 to 29 in good health. Some clones in this sample may be carry-over from other donors' samples.

This clone appeared once. The rearrangement uses TRBV13 and TRBJ2-7; tentative D call: TRBD1 (6 bases). CDR1 and CDR2 from the germline V gene are PRHDT and FYEKMQ (reference sequence). The CDR3 is made up of 14 amino acids. Trimming cost V 0 bases and J 2 bases, with 8 bases left between them. CDR3 amino acids: CASSLGDSAYEQYF. CDR3 DNA sequence: TGTGCCAGCAGCTTAGGGGACAGTGCCTACGAGCAGTACTTC. Using reference TRBV13 and TRBJ2-7 for the parts outside the CDR3, the full variable domain is AAGVIQSPRHLIKEKRETATLKCYPIPRHDTVYWYQQGPGQDPQFLISFYEKMQSDKGSIPDRFSAQQFSDYHSELNMSSLELGDSALYFCASSLGDSAYEQYFGPGTRLTVT.

The chain is built from TRBV2 and TRBJ2-3; D is possibly TRBD1 or TRBD2 (5 bases each). The germline V and J ends were trimmed by 3 bases and 1 base, with 17 bases remaining between them. This CDR3 spans 17 amino acids. Germline assignment: CDR1 SNHLY and CDR2 FYNNEI. The DNA of the CDR3 is TGTGCCAGCAGTGATCGGGGCTACGTAGAGGGCACAGATACGCAGTATTTT. It yields the protein CASSDRGYVEGTDTQYF.

The chain joins TRBV14 to TRBJ2-1; D remains ambiguous. V was pared by 3 bases and J by 2 bases, with 14 bases between. CDR3 size: 16 residues. CDR1 and CDR2 from the germline V gene are SGHDN and FVKESK. CDR3 bases: TGTGCCAGCAGCCATGTTTCGTCTCAGGCCTACAATGAGCAGTTCTTC. It encodes CASSHVSSQAYNEQFF.

The V call is TRBV14, the J call TRBJ2-7; a weak D match, TRBD2 (6 bases). This CDR3 has 15 residues. V lost 4 bases and J 3 bases, leaving 16 bases between the germline ends. From germline, CDR1 is SGHDN and CDR2 FVKESK. CDR3 protein: CASSRGTAEVYEQYF. CDR3 in DNA: TGTGCCAGCAGCCGCGGGACGGCCGAAGTCTACGAGCAGTACTTC.

The chain couples TRBV29-1 to TRBJ2-7; 7 nucleotides align to TRBD1. In germline, CDR1 is SQVTM, CDR2 ANQGSEA. The CDR3 covers 16 residues. V lost 1 base and J lost 6; bases outside the gene matches: 15. CDR3 coding DNA: TGCAGCGTTGAAGGGGGCGAGGTGACAGGGCTCCGCGAGCAGTACTTC. Residues: CSVEGGEVTGLREQYF.

This chain connects TRBV4-3 to TRBJ1-4; D possibly corresponds to TRBD1 (5 bases). V was pared by 3 bases and J by 6 bases, with 17 bases between. The CDR3 is 16 amino acids. Germline loops: CDR1 LGHNA, CDR2 YSLEER. CDR3 DNA sequence: TGCGCCAGCAGCCACCGCGGGGGGGGGATGGATGAAAAACTGTTTTTT. This sequence encodes CASSHRGGGMDEKLFF.

In its sample, this clone was seen once. This chain uses TRBV7-8 with TRBJ1-4; 9 positions match TRBD1. Germline assignment: CDR1 SGHVS and CDR2 FQNEAQ. V was clipped by 5 bases and J by 7 bases; unmatched bases: 11. CDR3 size: 16 residues. The CDR3 nucleotides read TGTGCCAGCAGCCCTAGCTTTCGGGACAGGGTTGAAAAACTGTTTTTT. Residues: CASSPSFRDRVEKLFF.

The chain couples TRBV7-9 to TRBJ1-2; D remains unclear. This CDR3 spans 14 amino acids. The germline gives CDR1 SEHNR, CDR2 FQNEAQ (reference sequence). Between the trimmed V and J ends, which lost 1 base and 3 bases, there was a span of 9 bases. CDR3 in DNA: TGTGCCAGCAGCTTAGTTCGGGAGTACTATGGCTACACCTTC. Amino acids: CASSLVREYYGYTF. The full variable domain, its missing parts supplied by reference TRBV7-9 and TRBJ1-2, is DTGVSQNPRHKITKRGQNVTFRCDPISEHNRLYWYRQTLGQGPEFLTYFQNEAQLEKSRLLSDRFSAERPKGSFSTLEIQRTEQGDSAMYLCASSLVREYYGYTFGSGTRLTVV.

Of note for this clone: Other DNA sequences in the sample encode the same CDR3. The rearrangement joins TRBV7-9 to TRBJ1-1, with D hard to call. Germline CDR1 SEHNR, CDR2 FQNEAQ (reference sequence). V was trimmed by 1 base and J by 1 base, leaving 4 bases between them. CDR3 length: 13 amino acids. The CDR3 nucleotides read TGTGCCAGCAGCTTAGGGGAGAACACTGAAGCTTTCTTT. It is translated as CASSLGENTEAFF.

This clone has just one count. The rearrangement joins TRBV6-5 to TRBJ1-1, with D unresolved. CDR3 length: 14 amino acids. Germline values: CDR1 MNHEY, CDR2 SVGAGI. The V end lost 3 bases, the J end lost 5 bases, and 13 bases lay between the germline ends. The CDR3, as DNA: TGTGCCAGCAGTTATGCGGACTCGGCAACTGAAGCTTTCTTT. Its protein product is CASSYADSATEAFF.

The chain couples TRBV30 to TRBJ1-4; D is perhaps TRBD1 (5 bases). With 4 bases removed from V and 5 bases from J, the gap between germline ends came to 8 bases. CDR3 length: 12 amino acids. CDR1 and CDR2 (germline): GTSNPN, SVGIG (reference sequence). The CDR3 spells CAWNWGNEKLFF. CDR3 nucleotide sequence: TGTGCCTGGAACTGGGGGAATGAAAAACTGTTTTTT.

A note on this clone: This CDR3 is also generated by other DNA sequences in the sample. The J gene is TRBJ2-1, the V gene TRBV9, with D perhaps matching TRBD2 (7 bases). CDR3 length equals 14 residues. Trimming left V 0 bases short and J 7 bases short, with 11 bases between. Germline V lookup: CDR1 SGDLS, CDR2 YYNGEE. The chain's CDR3 is CASSVAGGRNEQFF. CDR3 DNA: TGTGCCAGCAGCGTAGCGGGGGGCAGGAATGAGCAGTTCTTC. Full variable domain (missing parts from reference TRBV9 and TRBJ2-1): DSGVTQTPKHLITATGQRVTLRCSPRSGDLSVYWYQQSLDQGLQFLIQYYNGEERAKGNILERFSAQQFPDLHSELNLSSLELGDSALYFCASSVAGGRNEQFFGPGTRLTVL.

This rearrangement joins TRBV29-1 to TRBJ2-7; maybe TRBD1 (6 bases). There are 15 residues in the CDR3. V was trimmed by 2 bases and J by 0 bases, leaving 14 bases between them. Germline V lookup: CDR1 SQVTM, CDR2 ANQGSEA. CDR3: CSVETADRYSYEQYF. The CDR3 DNA follows: TGCAGCGTTGAAACCGCGGACAGATACTCCTACGAGCAGTACTTC.

The chain links TRBV4-1 to TRBJ1-1; possible D gene TRBD1, 6 bases. The CDR3 loop spans 16 amino acids. The V gene lost 11 bases and the J gene lost 1 base, with 23 bases spanning the gap. CDR1 MGHRA and CDR2 YSYEKL come from the germline V gene. CDR3 nucleotide sequence: TGCGCCTCAGGGACCCCATGGAAACAGGGGAACACTGAAGCTTTCTTT. Protein: CASGTPWKQGNTEAFF.

V and J are TRBV4-1 and TRBJ2-5, with unresolved D. CDR3 length: 15 amino acids. The germline gives CDR1 MGHRA, CDR2 YSYEKL. The V and J ends lost 4 bases and 1 base respectively, with 13 bases between them. DNA for the CDR3: TGCGCCAGCAGCCGACTTCCCCGGAGCCAAGAGACCCAGTACTTC. As protein: CASSRLPRSQETQYF.

This chain connects TRBV28 to TRBJ2-3; TRBD2 matches at 9 bases. Germline trimming cut 4 bases from V and 4 bases from J; bases unmatched to any gene: 9. This CDR3 contains 16 residues. The germline V gene has CDR1 MDHEN and CDR2 SYDVKM. CDR3: CASSWLAGLRSDTQYF. CDR3 coding DNA: TGTGCCAGCAGTTGGCTAGCGGGATTACGGTCAGATACGCAGTATTTT.

This chain uses TRBV11-2 with TRBJ1-1, with a possible D match to TRBD1 (5 bases). CDR1 SGHAT and CDR2 FQNNGV come from the germline V gene. There are 15 residues in the CDR3. The CDR3: CGVSGRGVANTEAFF. CDR3 sequence (DNA): TGTGGGGTGAGTGGGCGGGGGGTAGCGAACACTGAAGCTTTCTTT.